A single sample gave rise to the 3 T cell receptor beta chains below, sequenced in a study of identical twins. TCRdb processed the 5' RACE reads anew with MiXCR; each CDR3 protein has one entry. The table records 400,000 to 550,000 distinct CDR3 sequences, around 15% of them present only once. These same data were also listed under a study on yellow fever vaccine responses in identical twins.

The sequenced sample was CD4+ T cells sorted from blood. These receptors were taken from a woman between 18 and 29 years old in good health.

This clonotype was observed at least ten times. This chain's CDR3 is CASSPFAHRSNTGELFF. DNA for the CDR3: TGCGCCAGCAGCCCCTTCGCACACAGATCGAACACCGGGGAGCTGTTTTTT. V is TRBV5-1 and J is TRBJ2-2, with unresolved D. The germline CDR1 and CDR2 sequences are SGHRS and YFSETQ. CDR3 size: 17 residues. The ends were cut back, 4 bases at V and 0 bases at J, with 16 bases in the middle.

The table lists this clonotype with a few counts. DNA of the CDR3: TGTGCCAGCAGCTTAGGGCAACGAGCCTACGAGCAGTACTTC. It codes for CASSLGQRAYEQYF. The chain carries TRBV7-9 and TRBJ2-7; no definite D call. The CDR3 contains 14 residues. Germline lookup yields CDR1 SEHNR and CDR2 FQNEAQ (reference sequence). The germline V and J ends were trimmed by 1 base and 2 bases, with 9 bases remaining between them.

This clonotype was picked up many times. The chain is built from TRBV6-1 and TRBJ2-7; 7 positions match TRBD1. The CDR3 covers 13 residues. Germline values: CDR1 MNHNS, CDR2 SASEGT. With V trimmed by 6 bases and J by 3 bases, 5 bases remained unmatched. The CDR3 here is CASRPGQFYEQYF. The DNA for the CDR3 is TGTGCCAGCAGACCGGGACAGTTCTACGAGCAGTACTTC.